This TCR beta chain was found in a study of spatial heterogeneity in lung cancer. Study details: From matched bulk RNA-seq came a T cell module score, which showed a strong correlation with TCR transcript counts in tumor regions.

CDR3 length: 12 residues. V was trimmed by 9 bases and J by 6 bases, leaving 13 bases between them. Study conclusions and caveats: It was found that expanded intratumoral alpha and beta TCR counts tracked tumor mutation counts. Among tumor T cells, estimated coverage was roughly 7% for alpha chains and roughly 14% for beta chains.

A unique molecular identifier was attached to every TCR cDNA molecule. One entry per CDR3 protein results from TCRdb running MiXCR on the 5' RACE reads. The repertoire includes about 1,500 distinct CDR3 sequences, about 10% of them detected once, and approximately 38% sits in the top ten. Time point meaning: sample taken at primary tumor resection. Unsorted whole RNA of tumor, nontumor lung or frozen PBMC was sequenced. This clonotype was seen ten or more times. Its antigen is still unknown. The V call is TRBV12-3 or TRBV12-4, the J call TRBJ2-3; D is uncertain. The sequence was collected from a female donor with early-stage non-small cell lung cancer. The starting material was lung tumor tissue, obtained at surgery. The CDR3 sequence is CASSTVPDTQYF. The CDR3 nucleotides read TGTGCCAGTTCGACCGTCCCTGATACGCAGTATTTT.